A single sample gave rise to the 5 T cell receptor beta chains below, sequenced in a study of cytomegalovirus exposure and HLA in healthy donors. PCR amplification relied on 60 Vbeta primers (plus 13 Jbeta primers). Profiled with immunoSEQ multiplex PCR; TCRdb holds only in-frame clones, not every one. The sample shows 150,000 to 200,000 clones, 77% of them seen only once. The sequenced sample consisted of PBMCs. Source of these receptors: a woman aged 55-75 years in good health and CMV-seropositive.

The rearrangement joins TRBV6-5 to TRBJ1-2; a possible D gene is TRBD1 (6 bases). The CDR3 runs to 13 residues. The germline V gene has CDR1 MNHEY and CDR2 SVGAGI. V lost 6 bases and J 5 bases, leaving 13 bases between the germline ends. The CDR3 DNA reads TGTGCCAGCAGGGACAGCGCGCTGTATGGCTACACCTTC. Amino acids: CASRDSALYGYTF.

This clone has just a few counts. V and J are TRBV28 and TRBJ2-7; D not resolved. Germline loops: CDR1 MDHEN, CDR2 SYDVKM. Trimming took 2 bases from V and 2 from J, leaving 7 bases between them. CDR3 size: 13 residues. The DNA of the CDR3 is TGTGCCAGCAGTTTAAATACACCCTACGAGCAGTACTTC. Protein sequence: CASSLNTPYEQYF.

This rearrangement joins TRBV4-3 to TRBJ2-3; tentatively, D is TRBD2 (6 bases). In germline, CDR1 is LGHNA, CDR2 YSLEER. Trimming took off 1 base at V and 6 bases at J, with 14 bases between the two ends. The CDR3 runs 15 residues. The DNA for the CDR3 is TGCGCCAGCAGCCAAGGGAGGAGGGTTGGGGATACGCAGTATTTT. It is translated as CASSQGRRVGDTQYF.

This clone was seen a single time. CDR3 coding DNA: TGTGCCAGCAGCTTACAGGGAATTGGTAATGAAAAACTGTTTTTT. Translating it yields CASSLQGIGNEKLFF. The chain combines TRBV5-6 with TRBJ1-4, with D perhaps TRBD1 (6 bases). With 2 bases removed from V and 4 bases from J, the gap between germline ends came to 12 bases. This CDR3 comprises 15 residues. The germline gives CDR1 SGHDT, CDR2 YYEEEE.

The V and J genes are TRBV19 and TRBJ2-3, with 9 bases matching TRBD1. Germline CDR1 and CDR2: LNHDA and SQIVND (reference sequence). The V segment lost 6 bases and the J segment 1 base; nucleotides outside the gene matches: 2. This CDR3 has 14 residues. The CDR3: CASRYRGRTDTQYF. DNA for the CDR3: TGTGCCAGTAGGTACAGGGGGCGCACAGATACGCAGTATTTT.